This T cell receptor (beta chain) was sequenced in a study of T cells in Graves' hyperthyroidism and ophthalmopathy. At the level of the study: Peripheral blood was collected at initial diagnosis, before any treatment.

On this clonotype: Its antigen is undetermined.

The definition of stable Graves' hyperthyroidism was no ophthalmopathy progression within 18 months. Whole-study results and caveats: Most expanded thyroid clonotypes above 0.001 also appeared in blood. Ophthalmopathy and stable hyperthyroidism were told apart by a 13 V-J model.

TCR beta CDR3 sequences were amplified from RNA transcripts. The HTBI set primed first-round TCR CDR3 RT-PCR. TCRdb reprocessed the multiplex PCR reads with MiXCR, giving one entry per CDR3 protein. In the table there are some 700,000 distinct CDR3 sequences, 15% to 20% of which are singletons. This TCR was recovered from a man between 45 and 60 years old with Graves' hyperthyroidism. The sequenced sample consisted of blood.

CDR3 protein: CASSEVGQGVYEQYF. As DNA, the CDR3 is TGTGCCAGCAGTGAAGTGGGACAGGGGGTGTATGAGCAGTACTTC. V is TRBV6-1 and J is TRBJ2-7; 11 nucleotides line up with TRBD1. Germline V gives CDR1 MNHNS, CDR2 SASEGT. There are 15 residues in the CDR3. The junction had 6 bases not matched to a gene; V was cut back by 1 base and J by 7 bases.